This record covers a single T cell receptor beta chain. The data belong to a study of T cell repertoires in cytomegalovirus infection. TCRdb called the reads again in MiXCR, with one record for every CDR3 protein. Seen here are around 190,000 distinct CDR3 sequences, about an eighth observed once, and the top ten hold about a quarter. The germline gives CDR1 SGHRS, CDR2 YFSETQ. This CDR3 is built from 14 residues. The V segment lost 4 bases and the J segment 3 bases; nucleotides outside the gene matches: 6. The chain joins TRBV5-1 to TRBJ1-1; 7 bases are shared with TRBD1. Input material: PBMCs. This clonotype was sampled from a human donor in good health (CMV status not recorded). Some clones in this sample may be carry-over from other donors' samples. CDR3 sequence: CASSRDSRDTEAFF. The CDR3 DNA reads TGCGCCAGCAGCCGGGACAGTAGAGACACTGAAGCTTTCTTT. Based on the CDR3 plus reference TRBV5-1 and TRBJ1-1, the full variable domain is KAGVTQTPRYLIKTRGQQVTLSCSPISGHRSVSWYQQTPGQGLQFLFEYFSETQRNKGNFPGRFSGRQFSNSRSEMNVSTLELGDSALYLCASSRDSRDTEAFFGQGTRLTVV.